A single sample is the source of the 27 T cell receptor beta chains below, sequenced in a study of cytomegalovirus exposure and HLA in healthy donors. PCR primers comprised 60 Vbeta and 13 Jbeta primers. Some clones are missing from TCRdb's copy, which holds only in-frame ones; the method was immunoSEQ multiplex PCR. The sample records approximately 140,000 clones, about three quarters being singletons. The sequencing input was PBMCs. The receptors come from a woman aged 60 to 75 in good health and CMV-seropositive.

The CDR3 reads CATYRGRGPLHF. CDR3 nucleotide sequence: TGTGCCACTTACAGGGGGCGCGGACCCCTCCACTTT. The chain recombines TRBV6-4 with TRBJ1-6; 9 bases are shared with TRBD1. Unmatched junction bases numbered 7, after V lost 10 bases and J lost 12 bases. Germline lookup yields CDR1 MRHNA and CDR2 SNTAGT. The CDR3 is 12 amino acids.

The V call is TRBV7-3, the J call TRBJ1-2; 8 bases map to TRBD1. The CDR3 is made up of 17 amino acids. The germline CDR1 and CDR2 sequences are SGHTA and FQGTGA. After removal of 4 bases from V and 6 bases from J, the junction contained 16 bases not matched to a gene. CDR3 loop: CASSSTIRDTGQDGYTF. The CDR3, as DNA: TGTGCCAGCAGCTCCACGATCCGGGACACGGGACAGGATGGCTACACCTTC.

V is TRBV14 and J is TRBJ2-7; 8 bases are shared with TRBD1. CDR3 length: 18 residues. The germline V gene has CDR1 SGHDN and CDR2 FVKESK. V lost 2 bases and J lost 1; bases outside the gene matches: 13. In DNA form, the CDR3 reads TGTGCCAGCAGCCAAACCGGGGGCCGGACAGGGCCTTCCTACGAGCAGTACTTC. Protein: CASSQTGGRTGPSYEQYF.

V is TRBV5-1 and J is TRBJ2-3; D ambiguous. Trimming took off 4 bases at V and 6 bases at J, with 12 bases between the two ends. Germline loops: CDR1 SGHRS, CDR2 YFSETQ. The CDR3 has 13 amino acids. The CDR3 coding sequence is TGCGCCAGCAGCGCCATGGCTTCGGATACGCAGTATTTT. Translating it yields CASSAMASDTQYF.

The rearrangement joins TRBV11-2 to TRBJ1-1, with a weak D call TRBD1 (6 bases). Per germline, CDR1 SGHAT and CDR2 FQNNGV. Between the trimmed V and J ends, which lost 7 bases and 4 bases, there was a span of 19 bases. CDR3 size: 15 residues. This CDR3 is CASNPSGTTGTEAFF. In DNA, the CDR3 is TGTGCCAGCAACCCTAGTGGGACAACGGGCACTGAAGCTTTCTTT.

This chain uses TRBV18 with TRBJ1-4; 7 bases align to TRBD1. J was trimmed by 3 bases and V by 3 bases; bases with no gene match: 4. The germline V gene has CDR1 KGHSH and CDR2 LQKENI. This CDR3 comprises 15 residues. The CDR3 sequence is CASSPRTGPNEKLFF. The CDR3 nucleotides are TGTGCCAGCTCACCCCGGACAGGTCCTAATGAAAAACTGTTTTTT.

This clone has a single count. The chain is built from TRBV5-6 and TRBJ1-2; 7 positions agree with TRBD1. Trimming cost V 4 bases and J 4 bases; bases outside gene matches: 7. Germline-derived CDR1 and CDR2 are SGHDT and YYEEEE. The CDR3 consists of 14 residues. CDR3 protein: CASSPGGGGYGYTF. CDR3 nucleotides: TGTGCCAGCAGCCCGGGAGGGGGCGGCTATGGCTACACCTTC.

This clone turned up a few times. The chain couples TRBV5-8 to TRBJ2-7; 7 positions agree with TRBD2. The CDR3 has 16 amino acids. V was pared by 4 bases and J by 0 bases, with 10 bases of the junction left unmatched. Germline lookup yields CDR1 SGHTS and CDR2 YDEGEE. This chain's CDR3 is CASSAPGEGSSYEQYF. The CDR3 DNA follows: TGTGCCAGCAGCGCCCCTGGGGAGGGCTCCTCCTACGAGCAGTACTTC.

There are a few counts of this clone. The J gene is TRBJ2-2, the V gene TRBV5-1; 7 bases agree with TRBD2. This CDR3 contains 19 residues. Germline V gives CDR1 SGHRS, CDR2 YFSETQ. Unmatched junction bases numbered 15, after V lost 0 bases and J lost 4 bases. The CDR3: CASSLVIRASGDGTGELFF. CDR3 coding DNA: TGCGCCAGCAGCTTGGTTATTCGTGCCAGCGGGGACGGCACCGGGGAGCTGTTTTTT.

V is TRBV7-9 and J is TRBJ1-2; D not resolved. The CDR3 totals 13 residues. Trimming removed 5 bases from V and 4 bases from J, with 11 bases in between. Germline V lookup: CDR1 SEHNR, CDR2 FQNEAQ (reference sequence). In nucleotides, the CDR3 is TGTGCCAGCAGCCTCGACGGACTCTATGGCTACACCTTC. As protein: CASSLDGLYGYTF.

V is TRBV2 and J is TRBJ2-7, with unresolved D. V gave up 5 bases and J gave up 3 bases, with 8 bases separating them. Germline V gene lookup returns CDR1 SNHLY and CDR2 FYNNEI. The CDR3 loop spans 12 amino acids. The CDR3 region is CASSQDFYEQYF. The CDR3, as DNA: TGTGCCAGCAGTCAAGACTTCTACGAGCAGTACTTC.

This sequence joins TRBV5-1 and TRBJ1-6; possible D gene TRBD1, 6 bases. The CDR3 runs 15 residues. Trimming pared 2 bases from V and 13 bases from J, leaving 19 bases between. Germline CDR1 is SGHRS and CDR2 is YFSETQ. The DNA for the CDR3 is TGCGCCAGCAGCTTCGGACAGCCTAATTCCTCGCCCCTCCACTTT. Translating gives CASSFGQPNSSPLHF.

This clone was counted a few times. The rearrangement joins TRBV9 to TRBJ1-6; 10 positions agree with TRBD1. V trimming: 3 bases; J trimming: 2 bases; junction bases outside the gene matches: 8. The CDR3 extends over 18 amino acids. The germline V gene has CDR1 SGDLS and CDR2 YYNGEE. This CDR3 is CASSGQGTGDPYNSPLHF. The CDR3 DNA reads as TGTGCCAGCAGCGGGCAAGGGACAGGGGACCCCTATAATTCACCCCTCCACTTT.

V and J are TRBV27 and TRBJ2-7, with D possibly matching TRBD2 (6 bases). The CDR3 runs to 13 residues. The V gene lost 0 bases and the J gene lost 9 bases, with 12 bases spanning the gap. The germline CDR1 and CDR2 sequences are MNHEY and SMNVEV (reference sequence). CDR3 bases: TGTGCCAGCAGTTTATCTTGGAGGGAGAGGCAGTACTTC. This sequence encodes CASSLSWRERQYF.

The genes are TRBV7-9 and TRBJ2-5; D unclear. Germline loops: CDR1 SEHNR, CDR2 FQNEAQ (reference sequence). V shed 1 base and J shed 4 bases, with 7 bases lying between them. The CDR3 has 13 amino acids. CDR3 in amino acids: CASSLVPGETQYF. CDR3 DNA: TGTGCCAGCAGCTTAGTCCCAGGAGAGACCCAGTACTTC.

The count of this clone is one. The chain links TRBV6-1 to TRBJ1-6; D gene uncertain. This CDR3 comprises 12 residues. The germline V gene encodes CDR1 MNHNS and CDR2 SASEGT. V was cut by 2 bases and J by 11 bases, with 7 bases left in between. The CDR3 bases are TGTGCCAGCAGTGAACCATTCACACCCCTCCACTTT. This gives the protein CASSEPFTPLHF.

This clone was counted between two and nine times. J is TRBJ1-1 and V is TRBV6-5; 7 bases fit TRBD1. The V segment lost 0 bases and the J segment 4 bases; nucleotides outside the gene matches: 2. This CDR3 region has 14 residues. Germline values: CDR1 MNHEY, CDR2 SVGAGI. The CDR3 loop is CASSYSAGGTEAFF. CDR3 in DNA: TGTGCCAGCAGTTACTCGGCAGGGGGCACTGAAGCTTTCTTT.

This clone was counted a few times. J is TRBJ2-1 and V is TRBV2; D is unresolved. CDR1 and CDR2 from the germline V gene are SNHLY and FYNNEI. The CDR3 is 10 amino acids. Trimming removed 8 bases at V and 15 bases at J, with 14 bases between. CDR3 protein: CASPGPGWFF. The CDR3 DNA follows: TGTGCCAGCCCTGGGCCCGGATGGTTCTTC.

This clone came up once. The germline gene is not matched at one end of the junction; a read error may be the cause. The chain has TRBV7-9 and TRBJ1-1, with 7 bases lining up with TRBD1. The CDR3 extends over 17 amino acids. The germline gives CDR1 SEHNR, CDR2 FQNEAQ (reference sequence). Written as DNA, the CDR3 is TGTTCCAGCAGCCAGGACAGGAGCTACCTAAGGGGGACTGAAGCTTTCTTT. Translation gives CSSSQDRSYLRGTEAFF.

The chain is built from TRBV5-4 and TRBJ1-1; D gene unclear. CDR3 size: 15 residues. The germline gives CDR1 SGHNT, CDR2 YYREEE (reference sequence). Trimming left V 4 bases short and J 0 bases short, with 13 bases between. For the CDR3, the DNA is TGTGCCAGCAGCCCGAGCTCTTCCCTGAACACTGAAGCTTTCTTT. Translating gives CASSPSSSLNTEAFF.

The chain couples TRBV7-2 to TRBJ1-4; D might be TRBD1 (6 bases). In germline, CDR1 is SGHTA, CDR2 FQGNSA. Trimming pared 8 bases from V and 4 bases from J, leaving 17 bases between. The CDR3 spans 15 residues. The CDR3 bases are TGTGCCAGCCGTAGGGGGGGTGGGGATAATGAAAAACTGTTTTTT. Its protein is CASRRGGGDNEKLFF.

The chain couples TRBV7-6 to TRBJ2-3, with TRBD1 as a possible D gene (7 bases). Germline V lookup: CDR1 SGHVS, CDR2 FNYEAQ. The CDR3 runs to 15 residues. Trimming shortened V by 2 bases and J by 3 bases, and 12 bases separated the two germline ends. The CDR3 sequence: CASSLLPGGTDTQYF. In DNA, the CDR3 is TGTGCCAGCAGCTTACTGCCAGGGGGGACAGATACGCAGTATTTT.

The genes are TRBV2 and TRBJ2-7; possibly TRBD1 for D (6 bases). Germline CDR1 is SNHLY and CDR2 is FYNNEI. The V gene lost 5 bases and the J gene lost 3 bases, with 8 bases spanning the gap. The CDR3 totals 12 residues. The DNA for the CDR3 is TGTGCCAGCAGTATACAGGGCTACGAGCAGTACTTC. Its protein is CASSIQGYEQYF.

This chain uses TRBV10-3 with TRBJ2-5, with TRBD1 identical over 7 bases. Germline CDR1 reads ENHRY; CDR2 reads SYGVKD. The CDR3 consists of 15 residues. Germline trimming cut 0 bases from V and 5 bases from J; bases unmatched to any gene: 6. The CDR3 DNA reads TGTGCCATCAGTGAGTCGAGACAGGGAAGGGAGACCCAGTACTTC. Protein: CAISESRQGRETQYF.

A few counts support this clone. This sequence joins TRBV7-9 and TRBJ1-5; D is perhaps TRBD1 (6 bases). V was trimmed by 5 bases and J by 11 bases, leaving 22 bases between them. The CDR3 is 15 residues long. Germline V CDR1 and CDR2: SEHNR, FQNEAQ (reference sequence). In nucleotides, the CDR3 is TGTGCCAGCAGCCCATTAAAAGGGGGGGCTGAGGCCCAGCATTTT. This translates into CASSPLKGGAEAQHF.

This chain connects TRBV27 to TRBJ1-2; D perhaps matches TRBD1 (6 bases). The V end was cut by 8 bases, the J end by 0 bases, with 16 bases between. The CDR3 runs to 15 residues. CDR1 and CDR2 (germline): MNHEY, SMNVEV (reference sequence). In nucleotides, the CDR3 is TGTGCCAGCTGGGGGGGCAGAGATTCTAACTATGGCTACACCTTC. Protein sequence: CASWGGRDSNYGYTF.

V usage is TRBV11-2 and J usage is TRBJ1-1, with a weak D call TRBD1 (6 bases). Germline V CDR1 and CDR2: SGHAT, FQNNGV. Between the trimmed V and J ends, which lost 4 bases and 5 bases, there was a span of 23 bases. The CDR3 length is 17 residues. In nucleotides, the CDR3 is TGTGCCAGCAGCTCCCCCCGGGGGGGCACCTCGAAAACTGAAGCTTTCTTT. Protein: CASSSPRGGTSKTEAFF. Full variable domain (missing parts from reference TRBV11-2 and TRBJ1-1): EAGVAQSPRYKIIEKRQSVAFWCNPISGHATLYWYQQILGQGPKLLIQFQNNGVVDDSQLPKDRFSAERLKGVDSTLKIQPAKLEDSAVYLCASSSPRGGTSKTEAFFGQGTRLTVV.